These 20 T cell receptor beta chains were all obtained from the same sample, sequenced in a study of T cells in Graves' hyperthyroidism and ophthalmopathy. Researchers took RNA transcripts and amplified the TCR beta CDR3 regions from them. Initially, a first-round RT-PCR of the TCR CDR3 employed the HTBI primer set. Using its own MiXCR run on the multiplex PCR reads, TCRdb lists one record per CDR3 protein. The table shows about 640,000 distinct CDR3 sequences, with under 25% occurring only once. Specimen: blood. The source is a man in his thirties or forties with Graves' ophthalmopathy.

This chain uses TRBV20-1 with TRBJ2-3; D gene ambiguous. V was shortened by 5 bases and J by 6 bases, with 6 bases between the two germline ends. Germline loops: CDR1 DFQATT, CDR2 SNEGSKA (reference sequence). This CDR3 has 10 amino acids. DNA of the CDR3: TGCAGTGCTGTTTGGGATACGCAGTATTTT. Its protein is CSAVWDTQYF.

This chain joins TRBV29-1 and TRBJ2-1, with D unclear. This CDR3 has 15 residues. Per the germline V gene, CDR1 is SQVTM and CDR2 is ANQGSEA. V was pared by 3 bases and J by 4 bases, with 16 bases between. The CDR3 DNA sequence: TGCAGCGTTGATGGCACCATACGAGGATACAATGAGCAGTTCTTC. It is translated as CSVDGTIRGYNEQFF.

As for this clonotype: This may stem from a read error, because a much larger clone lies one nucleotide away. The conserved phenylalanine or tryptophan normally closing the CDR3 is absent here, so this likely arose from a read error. The CDR3 reads CASSRLANEYNEQFS. CDR3 in DNA: TGTGCCAGCAGCCGTTTAGCGAACGAGTACAATGAGCAGTTCTCC. The V and J genes are TRBV7-2 and TRBJ2-1, with a tentative D call TRBD2 (5 bases). The length of the CDR3 is 15 residues. V lost 5 bases and J lost 4, with 15 bases in between. Germline loops: CDR1 SGHTA, CDR2 FQGNSA.

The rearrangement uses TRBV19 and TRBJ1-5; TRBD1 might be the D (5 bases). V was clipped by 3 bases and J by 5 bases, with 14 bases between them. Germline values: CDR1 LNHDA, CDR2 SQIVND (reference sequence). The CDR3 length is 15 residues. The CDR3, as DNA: TGTGCCAGTAGTATCGGGGGGACTCCCGATCAGCCCCAGCATTTT. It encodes CASSIGGTPDQPQHF.

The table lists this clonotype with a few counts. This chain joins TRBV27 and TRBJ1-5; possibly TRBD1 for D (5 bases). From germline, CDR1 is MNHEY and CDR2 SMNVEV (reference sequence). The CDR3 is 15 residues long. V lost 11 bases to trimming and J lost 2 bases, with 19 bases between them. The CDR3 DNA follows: TGTGCCTGCGGATCCTCCGGGGCAGGCAATCAGCCCCAGCATTTT. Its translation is CACGSSGAGNQPQHF.

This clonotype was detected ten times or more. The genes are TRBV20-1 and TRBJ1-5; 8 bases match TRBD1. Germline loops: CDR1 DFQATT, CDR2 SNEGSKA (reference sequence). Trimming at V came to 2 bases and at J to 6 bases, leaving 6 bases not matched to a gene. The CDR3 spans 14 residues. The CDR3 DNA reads TGCAGTGCTAGATACGGACAGGGCGTTCAGCCCCAGCATTTT. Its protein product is CSARYGQGVQPQHF.

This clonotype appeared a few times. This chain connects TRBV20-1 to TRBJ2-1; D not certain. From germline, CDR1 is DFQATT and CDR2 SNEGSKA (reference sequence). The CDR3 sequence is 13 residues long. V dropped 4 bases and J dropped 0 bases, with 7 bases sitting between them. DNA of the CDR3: TGCAGTGCTACGAGCTACTCCTACAATGAGCAGTTCTTC. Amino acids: CSATSYSYNEQFF.

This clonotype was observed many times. For the CDR3, the DNA is TGTGCCAGCAGCACCCGGGACAGTCCGCTCAATGAGCAGTTCTTC. Translated, it gives CASSTRDSPLNEQFF. The chain combines TRBV11-2 with TRBJ2-1; 7 bases line up with TRBD1. CDR3 length: 15 residues. Germline V lookup: CDR1 SGHAT, CDR2 FQNNGV. The ends lost 5 bases at V and 6 bases at J; junction bases unmatched: 10.

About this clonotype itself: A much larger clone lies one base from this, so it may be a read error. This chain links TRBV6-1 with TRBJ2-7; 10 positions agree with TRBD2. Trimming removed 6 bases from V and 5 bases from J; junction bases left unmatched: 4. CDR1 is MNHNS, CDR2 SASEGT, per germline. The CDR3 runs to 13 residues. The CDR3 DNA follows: TGTGCCAGCAGCCGGGGACTAGCGAACGAGCAGTACTTC. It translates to CASSRGLANEQYF.

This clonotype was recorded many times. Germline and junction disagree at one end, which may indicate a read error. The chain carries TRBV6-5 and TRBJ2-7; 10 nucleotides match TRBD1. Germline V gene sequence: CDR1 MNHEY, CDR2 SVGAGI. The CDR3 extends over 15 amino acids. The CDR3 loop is CASSYSGTGVYEQYF. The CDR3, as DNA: TGTGCCAGCAGCTACTCCGGGACAGGGGTCTACGAGCAGTACTTC.

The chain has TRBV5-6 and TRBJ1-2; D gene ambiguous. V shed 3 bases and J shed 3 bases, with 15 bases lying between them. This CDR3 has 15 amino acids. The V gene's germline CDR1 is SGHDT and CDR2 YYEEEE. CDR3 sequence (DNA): TGTGCCAGCAGCTCTCCGGCCCGCGGCTACTATGGCTACACCTTC. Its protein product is CASSSPARGYYGYTF.

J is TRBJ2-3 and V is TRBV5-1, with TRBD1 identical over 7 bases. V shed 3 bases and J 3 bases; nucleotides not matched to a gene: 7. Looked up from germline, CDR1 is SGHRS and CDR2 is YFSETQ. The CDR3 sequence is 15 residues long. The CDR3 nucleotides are TGCGCCAGCAGCTCGTATAACAGGGGAACAGATACGCAGTATTTT. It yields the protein CASSSYNRGTDTQYF.

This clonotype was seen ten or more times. CDR3 nucleotides: TGTGCCAGCAGTCCCCATGGACAGGGGAAAAACGAGCAGTACTTC. Protein: CASSPHGQGKNEQYF. This chain uses TRBV28 with TRBJ2-7; 9 bases agree with TRBD1. J was trimmed by 5 bases and V by 5 bases; bases with no gene match: 10. This CDR3 has 15 amino acids. Per germline, CDR1 MDHEN and CDR2 SYDVKM.

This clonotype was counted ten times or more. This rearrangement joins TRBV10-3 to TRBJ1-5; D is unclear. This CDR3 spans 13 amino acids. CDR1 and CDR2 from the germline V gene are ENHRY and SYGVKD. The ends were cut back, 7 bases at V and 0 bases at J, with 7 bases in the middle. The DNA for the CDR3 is TGTGCCATCAACAGTGATAGCAATCAGCCCCAGCATTTT. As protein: CAINSDSNQPQHF.

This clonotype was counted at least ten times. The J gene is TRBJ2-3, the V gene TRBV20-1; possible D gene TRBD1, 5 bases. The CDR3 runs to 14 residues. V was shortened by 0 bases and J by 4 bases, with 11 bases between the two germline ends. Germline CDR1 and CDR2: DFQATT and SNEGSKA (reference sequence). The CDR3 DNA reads TGCAGTGCTAGAGATTGGCAGGGCGCAGATACGCAGTATTTT. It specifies CSARDWQGADTQYF.

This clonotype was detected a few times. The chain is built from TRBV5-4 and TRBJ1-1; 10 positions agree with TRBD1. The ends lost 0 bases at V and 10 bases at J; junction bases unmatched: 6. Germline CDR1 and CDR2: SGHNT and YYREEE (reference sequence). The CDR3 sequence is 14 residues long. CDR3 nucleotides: TGTGCCAGCAGCTTGGATTCGGGACAGGGGTCAGCTTTCTTT. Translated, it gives CASSLDSGQGSAFF.

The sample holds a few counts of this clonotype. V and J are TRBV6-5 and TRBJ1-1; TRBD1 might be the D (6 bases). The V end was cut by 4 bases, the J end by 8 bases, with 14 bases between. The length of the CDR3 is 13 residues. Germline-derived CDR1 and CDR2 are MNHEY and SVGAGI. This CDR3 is CASSSWEGDEAFF. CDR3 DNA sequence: TGTGCCAGCAGTTCGTGGGAGGGGGACGAAGCTTTCTTT.

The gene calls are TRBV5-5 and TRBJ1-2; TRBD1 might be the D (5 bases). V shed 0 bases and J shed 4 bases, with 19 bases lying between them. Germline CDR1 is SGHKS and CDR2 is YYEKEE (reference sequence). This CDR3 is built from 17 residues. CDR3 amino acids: CASSLVVGPTRGYGYTF. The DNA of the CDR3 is TGTGCCAGCAGCTTGGTGGTCGGGCCCACTAGGGGCTATGGCTACACCTTC.

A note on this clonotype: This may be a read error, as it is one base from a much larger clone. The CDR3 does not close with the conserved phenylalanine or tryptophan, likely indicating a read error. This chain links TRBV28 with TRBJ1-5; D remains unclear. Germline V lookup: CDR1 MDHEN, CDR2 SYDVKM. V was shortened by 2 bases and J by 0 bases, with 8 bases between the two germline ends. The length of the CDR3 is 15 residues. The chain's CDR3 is CASSLGPNSNQPQHL. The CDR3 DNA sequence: TGTGCCAGCAGTTTAGGCCCTAATAGCAATCAGCCCCAGCATCTT.

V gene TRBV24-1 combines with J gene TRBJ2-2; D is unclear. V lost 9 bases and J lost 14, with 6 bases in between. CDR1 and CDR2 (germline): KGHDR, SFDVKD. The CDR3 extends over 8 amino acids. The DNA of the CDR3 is TGTGCCACCGGGAAACTGTTTTTT. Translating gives CATGKLFF.